This is a list of T cell receptor beta chains from one sample in a study of memory CD4+ T cells and cytomegalovirus serostatus. Produced via immunoSEQ multiplex PCR; TCRdb's table is partial and in-frame only. The data show about 39,000 clones, 75% to 80% seen once. The specimen was memory CD4+ T cells from blood. Receptor source: an adult in good health and CMV-seronegative. Both conserved end residues are part of each CDR3. The order of the fields is CDR3 DNA, CDR3 protein, J gene, clone size, D gene, V gene. The D gene is left open where the match is weak. The size field is filled for only some rows; it gives once, few, many or a size class.

TGTGCCAGCAGCGTAGCTTACGGCCAAGAGACCCAGTACTTC | CASSVAYGQETQYF | TRBJ2-5 | . | . | TRBV9
TGTGCCAGCAGCTCCAACCGGGACTCCTACGAGCAGTACTTC | CASSSNRDSYEQYF | TRBJ2-7 | . | . | TRBV7-2
TGCGCCAGCAGCTTGGATGGGACAGTCAACTATGGCTACACCTTC | CASSLDGTVNYGYTF | TRBJ1-2 | . | TRBD1 | TRBV5-1
TGTGCCAGCAGCCCCGGACAGGGGAGCACCGGGGAGCTGTTTTTT | CASSPGQGSTGELFF | TRBJ2-2 | . | TRBD1 | TRBV7-8
TGTGCCAGCTCAGCCGAGACAGGGATCACGGGCGAGCAGTACTTC | CASSAETGITGEQYF | TRBJ2-7 | medium-sized | TRBD1 | TRBV18
TGTGCCAGTAGTATATGGGAGGGCCGGCAAGAGACCCAGTACTTC | CASSIWEGRQETQYF | TRBJ2-5 | . | TRBD2 | TRBV19
TGTGCCAGCAGCTTAGCGCCCGGGGGCGATGGCTACACCTTC | CASSLAPGGDGYTF | TRBJ1-2 | once | . | TRBV7-9
TGTGCCAGCACCCCCCGGGCTCTGGTTGGAAACACCATATATTTT | CASTPRALVGNTIYF | TRBJ1-3 | . | . | TRBV6-5
TGTGCCTGGAATCCAGGGGGACAACTTAATGAAAAACTGTTTTTT | CAWNPGGQLNEKLFF | TRBJ1-4 | . | TRBD1 | TRBV30
TGCGCCAGCAGCTTGGATGGTAGCAATCAGCCCCAGCATTTT | CASSLDGSNQPQHF | TRBJ1-5 | . | . | TRBV5-1
TGTGCCAGCAGCGTAGGACAGGGACAAGAGACCCAGTACTTC | CASSVGQGQETQYF | TRBJ2-5 | . | TRBD1 | TRBV9
TGTGCTAGTGCCTCAGACAGATCTAACTATGGCTACACCTTC | CASASDRSNYGYTF | TRBJ1-2 | once | . | TRBV12-5
TGTGCCAGTAGTATCGGACAGGGGAATGGCTATGGCTACACCTTC | CASSIGQGNGYGYTF | TRBJ1-2 | . | TRBD1 | TRBV19
TGTGCCAGCAGAGAAGATACCTACGAGCAGTACTTC | CASREDTYEQYF | TRBJ2-7 | . | . | TRBV6-1
TGTGCCACGGGATCCTACGAGCAGTACTTC | CATGSYEQYF | TRBJ2-7 | few | . | TRBV2
TGTGCCAGCAGCCCGGGACTCCTTGACAATGAGCAGTTCTTC | CASSPGLLDNEQFF | TRBJ2-1 | . | . | TRBV9
TGTGCCAGCAGCGCTGACAGGGTTGGGAAGCATCAGCCCCAGCATTTT | CASSADRVGKHQPQHF | TRBJ1-5 | . | TRBD1 | TRBV7-8
TGTGCCAGCCTTTTTAGGGGGAATCAGCCCCAGCATTTT | CASLFRGNQPQHF | TRBJ1-5 | . | . | TRBV6-1